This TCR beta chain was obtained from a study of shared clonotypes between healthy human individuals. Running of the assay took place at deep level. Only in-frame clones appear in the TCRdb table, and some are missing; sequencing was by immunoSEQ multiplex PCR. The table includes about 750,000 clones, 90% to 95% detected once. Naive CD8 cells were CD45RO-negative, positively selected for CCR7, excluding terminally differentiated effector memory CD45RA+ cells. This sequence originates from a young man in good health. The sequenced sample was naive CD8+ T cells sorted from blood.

CDR3 nucleotides: TGCAGCGTGGCCCGCCTAGGTAACGAGCAGTACTTC. Translated: CSVARLGNEQYF. The chain is built from TRBV29-1 and TRBJ2-7; D is uncertain. Trimming shortened V by 6 bases and J by 5 bases, and 14 bases separated the two germline ends. Germline V gives CDR1 SQVTM, CDR2 ANQGSEA. The CDR3 runs 12 residues.